Each of the 7 T cell receptor beta chains below was sequenced from the same sample in a study of Graves' ophthalmopathy and Graves' hyperthyroidism. RNA transcripts served as template for amplifying TCR beta CDR3 sequences. A first-round RT-PCR used HTBI primers, followed by a second-round multiplex PCR. TCRdb re-called the multiplex PCR reads with MiXCR, one entry per CDR3 protein. The table records about 400,000 distinct CDR3 sequences, roughly 14% of them present only once. Sample: peripheral blood. These receptors were taken from a woman between 18 and 29 years old with stable Graves' hyperthyroidism.

The table lists this clonotype with many counts. The rearrangement uses TRBV12-3 or TRBV12-4 and TRBJ2-5; weak D call: TRBD1 (6 bases). The CDR3 totals 14 residues. Trimming cost V 5 bases and J 1 base, with 11 bases left between them. CDR3: CASSPNRAQETQYF. The CDR3 DNA reads TGTGCCAGCAGTCCGAACAGGGCCCAAGAGACCCAGTACTTC.

This chain connects TRBV6-1 to TRBJ1-2; no firm D call. Germline V gives CDR1 MNHNS, CDR2 SASEGT. The CDR3 covers 13 residues. V lost 6 bases to trimming and J lost 3 bases, with 11 bases between them. The CDR3 nucleotides are TGTGCCAGCAGCCGTGACAAGGACTATGGCTACACCTTC. This translates into CASSRDKDYGYTF.

A few counts support this clonotype. Germline and junction disagree at one end, which may indicate a read error. The rearrangement links TRBV19 to TRBJ2-4, with 8 bases matching TRBD1. This CDR3 comprises 15 residues. Germline assignment: CDR1 LNHDA and CDR2 SQIVND (reference sequence). The CDR3 spells CASSPSDRAIYIKYF. In DNA form, the CDR3 reads TGTGCCAGTAGTCCGTCGGACAGGGCGATCTACATTAAGTACTTC.

In this sample, this clonotype turned up many times. The genes are TRBV19 and TRBJ2-5, with D unclear. Trimming took off 3 bases at V and 8 bases at J, with 19 bases between the two ends. The CDR3 is made up of 15 amino acids. Per the germline V gene, CDR1 is LNHDA and CDR2 is SQIVND (reference sequence). The CDR3 region has the DNA TGTGCCAGTAGTATCGGATCGGACCCCTTACGCACCCAGTACTTC. Its protein is CASSIGSDPLRTQYF.

This clonotype has at least ten counts. CDR3 nucleotides: TGTGCCAGCAGCTTAGGGAACATGGGCGGTCTGCCCCAGCATTTT. Translated, it gives CASSLGNMGGLPQHF. The J gene is TRBJ1-5, the V gene TRBV7-2, with D hard to call. V lost 1 base and J lost 9, with 16 bases in between. The CDR3 sequence is 15 residues long. CDR1 is SGHTA, CDR2 FQGNSA, per germline.

Many counts were recorded for this clonotype. This chain links TRBV28 with TRBJ1-5; D gene uncertain. CDR1 and CDR2 (germline): MDHEN, SYDVKM. This CDR3 has 19 amino acids. The V gene lost 6 bases and the J gene lost 0 bases, with 24 bases spanning the gap. CDR3 sequence (DNA): TGTGCCAGCAGGTCATCGGACTGTCGACTTTCCTGTAGCAATCAGCCCCAGCATTTT. The encoded protein is CASRSSDCRLSCSNQPQHF.

This clonotype showed up many times. The J gene is TRBJ2-2, the V gene TRBV14; D unclear. The CDR3 runs to 13 residues. V was clipped by 4 bases and J by 2 bases, with 5 bases between them. Germline V gene data show CDR1 as SGHDN and CDR2 as FVKESK. CDR3 residues: CASSLINTGELFF. In DNA form, the CDR3 reads TGTGCCAGCAGCCTGATTAACACCGGGGAGCTGTTTTTT.